The 9 T cell receptor beta chains below come from one sample, sequenced in a study of T cells in Graves' hyperthyroidism and ophthalmopathy. Amplified TCR beta CDR3 regions came from RNA transcripts. HTBI primers were used for first-round RT-PCR of the TCR CDR3. MiXCR was run by TCRdb on the multiplex PCR reads, yielding one entry per CDR3 protein. Of 500,000 to 550,000 distinct CDR3 sequences in the sample, roughly 20% were seen once. Sequenced: blood. Receptor source: a young man with Graves' hyperthyroidism.

This clonotype was detected ten times or more. The J gene is TRBJ1-1, the V gene TRBV6-1; D is perhaps TRBD1 (5 bases). In germline, CDR1 is MNHNS, CDR2 SASEGT. This CDR3 comprises 13 residues. V was clipped by 7 bases and J by 5 bases, with 14 bases between them. The CDR3 loop is CASKGPGATEAFF. The CDR3 bases are TGTGCCAGCAAGGGGCCCGGGGCGACTGAAGCTTTCTTT.

This clonotype was counted ten times or more. The genes are TRBV6-1 and TRBJ2-7; tentative D call: TRBD2 (5 bases). The germline V gene encodes CDR1 MNHNS and CDR2 SASEGT. The CDR3 runs 15 residues. Trimming removed 8 bases from V and 3 bases from J, with 20 bases in between. The CDR3 loop reads CASSLVDEGGYEQYF. Written as DNA, the CDR3 is TGTGCCAGCTCCTTAGTTGACGAGGGCGGCTACGAGCAGTACTTC.

This chain uses TRBV18 with TRBJ2-5, with 12 positions matching TRBD2. The CDR3 has 18 amino acids. J gave up 1 base and V 1 base, and 7 bases lay outside the gene matches. The germline V gene has CDR1 KGHSH and CDR2 LQKENI. CDR3 nucleotide sequence: TGTGCCAGCTCACCACAATTCGGACTAGCGGGGCGCCAAGAGACCCAGTACTTC. This encodes CASSPQFGLAGRQETQYF. The entire variable domain, with the rest obtained from reference TRBV18 and TRBJ2-5, is as follows: NAGVMQNPRHLVRRRGQEARLRCSPMKGHSHVYWYRQLPEEGLKFMVYLQKENIIDESGMPKERFSAEFPKEGPSILRIQQVVRGDSAAYFCASSPQFGLAGRQETQYFGPGTRLLVL.

The chain recombines TRBV30 with TRBJ2-2; D not resolved. Trimming left V 5 bases short and J 6 bases short, with 7 bases between. Per the germline V gene, CDR1 is GTSNPN and CDR2 is SVGIG (reference sequence). CDR3 length: 11 amino acids. CDR3 protein: CAWLRAGELFF. CDR3 in DNA: TGTGCCTGGCTGAGAGCCGGGGAGCTGTTTTTT.

In its sample, this clonotype was seen many times. The V gene is TRBV11-2, the J gene TRBJ2-7; TRBD1 might be the D (8 bases). Trimming took off 5 bases at V and 7 bases at J, with 15 bases between the two ends. In germline, CDR1 is SGHAT, CDR2 FQNNGV. The CDR3 has 13 residues. CDR3 region: CASSPDREGEQYF. CDR3 nucleotide sequence: TGTGCCAGCAGCCCGGACAGGGAGGGGGAGCAGTACTTC.

This clonotype was observed many times. Here the CDR3 DNA reads TGTGCCAGCAGTGATTGGGCCCGGGAGCAGTACTTC. This sequence encodes CASSDWAREQYF. The J gene is TRBJ2-7, the V gene TRBV6-1, with D hard to call. CDR3 length: 12 residues. V was pared by 3 bases and J by 7 bases, with 10 bases between. Germline-derived CDR1 and CDR2 are MNHNS and SASEGT.

The chain recombines TRBV10-3 with TRBJ1-1; D gene ambiguous. CDR3 length: 16 residues. Between the trimmed V and J ends, which lost 0 bases and 0 bases, there was a span of 11 bases. CDR1 is ENHRY, CDR2 SYGVKD, per germline. The CDR3 sequence: CAISESVAGMNTEAFF. CDR3 sequence (DNA): TGTGCCATCAGTGAGTCAGTGGCCGGAATGAACACTGAAGCTTTCTTT.

There are a few counts of this clonotype. The chain joins TRBV9 to TRBJ2-3; 9 positions match TRBD2. Germline assignment: CDR1 SGDLS and CDR2 YYNGEE. CDR3 length equals 15 residues. The trim removed 4 bases at V and 5 bases at J, leaving 8 bases unmatched. This CDR3 reads CASSSGGTSQDTQYF. The CDR3 nucleotides read TGTGCCAGCAGCTCGGGAGGGACTAGCCAAGATACGCAGTATTTT. The full variable domain, in which reference TRBV9 and TRBJ2-3 provide the parts outside the CDR3, is DSGVTQTPKHLITATGQRVTLRCSPRSGDLSVYWYQQSLDQGLQFLIQYYNGEERAKGNILERFSAQQFPDLHSELNLSSLELGDSALYFCASSSGGTSQDTQYFGPGTRLTVL.

This clonotype occurred many times. In DNA form, the CDR3 reads TGCAGTAGTTCCGAGGTATCGGATTACGAGCAGTACTTC. Protein sequence: CSSSEVSDYEQYF. This chain connects TRBV20-1 to TRBJ2-7; no reliable D call. V lost 8 bases to trimming and J lost 4 bases, with 18 bases between them. The CDR3 consists of 13 residues. The germline gives CDR1 DFQATT, CDR2 SNEGSKA (reference sequence).